This T cell receptor (beta chain) is from a study of blood T cell repertoires in COVID-19. Across the whole study: In each case, the material was cDNA or gDNA derived from T cells, B-cell-depleted T cells, or PBMCs.

V gave up 0 bases and J gave up 0 bases, with 13 bases separating them. Per the germline V gene, CDR1 is SGDLS and CDR2 is YYNGEE. CDR3 length equals 17 residues. This clone was recorded only once. Libraries were prepared by immunoSEQ multiplex PCR; TCRdb keeps only in-frame clonotypes and omits some of them. The sample comprises about 140,000 clones, about 91% of which are singletons, and less than 2% rests with the top ten. V usage is TRBV9 and J usage is TRBJ1-3, with a possible D match to TRBD1 (6 bases). This clonotype originated in a woman aged 55-70 years with acute or convalescent COVID-19. The sample taken for sequencing was peripheral blood. CDR3 DNA: TGTGCCAGCAGCGTAGGAGGGGGATCCAACTCTGGAAACACCATATATTTT. Its translation is CASSVGGGSNSGNTIYF.